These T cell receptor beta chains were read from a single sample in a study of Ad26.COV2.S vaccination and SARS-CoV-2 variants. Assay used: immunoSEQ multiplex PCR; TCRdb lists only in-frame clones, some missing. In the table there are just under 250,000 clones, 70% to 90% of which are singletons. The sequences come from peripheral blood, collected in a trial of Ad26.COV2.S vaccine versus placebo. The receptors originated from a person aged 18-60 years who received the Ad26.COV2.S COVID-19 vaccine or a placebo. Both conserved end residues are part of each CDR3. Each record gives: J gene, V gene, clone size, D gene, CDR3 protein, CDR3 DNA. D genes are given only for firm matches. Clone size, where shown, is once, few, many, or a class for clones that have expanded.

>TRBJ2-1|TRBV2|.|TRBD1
CASSEDRGSFNEQFF
TGTGCCAGCAGCGAGGACAGGGGGTCTTTCAATGAGCAGTTCTTC
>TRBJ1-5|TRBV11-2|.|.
CASSQTLGQPQHF
TGTGCCAGCAGCCAAACGTTGGGTCAGCCCCAGCATTTT
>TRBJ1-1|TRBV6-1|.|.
CASSDRGNTEAFF
TGTGCCAGCAGTGACAGGGGAAACACTGAAGCTTTCTTT
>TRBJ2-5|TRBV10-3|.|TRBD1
CAISTAGGRETQYF
TGTGCCATCAGCACCGCAGGGGGCAGGGAGACCCAGTACTTC
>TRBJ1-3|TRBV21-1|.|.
CASSKGKGPNGAVSGNTIYF
TGTGCCAGCAGCAAAGGGAAGGGGCCGAATGGAGCCGTATCTGGAAACACCATATATTTT
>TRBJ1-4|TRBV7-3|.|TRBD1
CASSLDPDRVVEKLFF
TGTGCCAGCAGCTTAGATCCCGACAGGGTAGTTGAAAAACTGTTTTTT
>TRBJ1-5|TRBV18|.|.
CASSPPGEGPQHF
TGTGCCAGCTCACCACCTGGGGAAGGTCCCCAGCATTTT
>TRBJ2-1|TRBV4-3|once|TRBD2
CASSQDSLTGGRAYNEQFF
TGCGCCAGCAGCCAAGATTCTCTTACAGGCGGGAGGGCTTACAATGAGCAGTTCTTC
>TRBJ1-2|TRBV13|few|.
CASSLQGRGYTF
TGTGCCAGCAGCTTACAGGGACGCGGCTACACCTTC
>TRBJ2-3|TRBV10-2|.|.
CAGGRDTQYF
TGCGCCGGAGGGAGGGATACGCAGTATTTT
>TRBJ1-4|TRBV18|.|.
CASHEQGGTNEKLFF
TGTGCCAGCCATGAACAGGGAGGGACTAATGAAAAACTGTTTTTT
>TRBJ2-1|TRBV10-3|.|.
CATTKLAGFNEQFF
TGTGCCACAACAAAACTAGCAGGGTTCAATGAGCAGTTCTTC
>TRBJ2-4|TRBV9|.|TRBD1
CASSVGDRKNIQYF
TGTGCCAGCAGCGTAGGGGACAGGAAAAACATTCAGTACTTC
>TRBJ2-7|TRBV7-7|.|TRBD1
CASSLQGASTYEQYF
TGTGCTAGCAGCTTACAGGGGGCATCGACCTACGAGCAGTACTTC
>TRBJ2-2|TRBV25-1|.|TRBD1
CASSEGMRTGAVTGELFF
TGTGCCAGCAGTGAAGGAATGAGGACAGGGGCGGTCACCGGGGAGCTGTTTTTT
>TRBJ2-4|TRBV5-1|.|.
CASSLMGVKAKNIQYF
TGCGCCAGCAGCTTGATGGGGGTGAAGGCCAAAAACATTCAGTACTTC
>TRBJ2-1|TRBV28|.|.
CASSLPIRSYNEQFF
TGTGCCAGCAGTTTACCCATCAGGTCCTACAATGAGCAGTTCTTC
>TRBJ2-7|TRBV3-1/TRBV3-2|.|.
CASSPVVGAYEQYF
TGTGCCAGCAGCCCCGTGGTCGGAGCCTACGAGCAGTACTTC
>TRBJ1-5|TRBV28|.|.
CASSGYQPQHF
TGTGCCAGCAGCGGTTATCAGCCCCAGCATTTT